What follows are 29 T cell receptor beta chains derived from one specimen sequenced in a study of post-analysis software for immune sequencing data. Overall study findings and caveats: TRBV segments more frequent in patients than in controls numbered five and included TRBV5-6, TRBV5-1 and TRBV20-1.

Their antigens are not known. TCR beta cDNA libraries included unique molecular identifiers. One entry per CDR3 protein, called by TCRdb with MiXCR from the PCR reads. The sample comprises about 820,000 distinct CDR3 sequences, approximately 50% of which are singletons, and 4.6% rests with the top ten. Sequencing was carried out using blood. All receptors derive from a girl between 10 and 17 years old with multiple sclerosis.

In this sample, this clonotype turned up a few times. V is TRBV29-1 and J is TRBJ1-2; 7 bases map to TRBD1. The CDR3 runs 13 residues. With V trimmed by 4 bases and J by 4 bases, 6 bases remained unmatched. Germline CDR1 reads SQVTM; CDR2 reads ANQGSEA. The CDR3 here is CSVGGQTSYGYTF. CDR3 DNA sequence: TGCAGCGTTGGGGGACAGACTTCCTATGGCTACACCTTC. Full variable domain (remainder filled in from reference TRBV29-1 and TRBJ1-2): SAVISQKPSRDICQRGTSLTIQCQVDSQVTMMFWYRQQPGQSLTLIATANQGSEATYESGFVIDKFPISRPNLTFSTLTVSNMSPEDSSIYLCSVGGQTSYGYTFGSGTRLTVV.

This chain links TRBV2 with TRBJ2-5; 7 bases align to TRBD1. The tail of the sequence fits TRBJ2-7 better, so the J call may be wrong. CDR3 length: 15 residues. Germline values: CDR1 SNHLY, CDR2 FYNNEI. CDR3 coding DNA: TGTGCCAGCAGTGAAGTAACAGGGGCCCCCTACGAGCAGTACTTC. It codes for CASSEVTGAPYEQYF.

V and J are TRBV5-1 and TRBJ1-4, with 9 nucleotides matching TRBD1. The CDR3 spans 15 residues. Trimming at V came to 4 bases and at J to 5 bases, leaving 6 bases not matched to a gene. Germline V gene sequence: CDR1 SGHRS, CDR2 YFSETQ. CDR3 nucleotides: TGCGCCAGCAGCCCAAGACAGGGGGTAAATGAAAAACTGTTTTTT. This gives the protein CASSPRQGVNEKLFF.

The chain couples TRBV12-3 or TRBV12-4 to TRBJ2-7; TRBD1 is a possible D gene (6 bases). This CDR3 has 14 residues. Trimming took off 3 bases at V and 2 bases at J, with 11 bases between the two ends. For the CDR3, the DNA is TGTGCCAGCAGTTTTGGGCAGGGGACCTACGAGCAGTACTTC. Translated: CASSFGQGTYEQYF.

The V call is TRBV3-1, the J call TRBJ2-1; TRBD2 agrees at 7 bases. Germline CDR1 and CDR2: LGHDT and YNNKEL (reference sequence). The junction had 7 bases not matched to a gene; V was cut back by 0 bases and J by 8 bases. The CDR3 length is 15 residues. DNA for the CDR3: TGTGCCAGCAGCCAAGATCGGGCGGGGAGGGATGAGCAGTTCTTC. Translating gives CASSQDRAGRDEQFF.

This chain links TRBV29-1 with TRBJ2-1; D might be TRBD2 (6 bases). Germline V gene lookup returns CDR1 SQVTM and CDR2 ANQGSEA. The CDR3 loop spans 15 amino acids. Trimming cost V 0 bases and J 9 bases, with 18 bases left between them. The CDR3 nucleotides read TGCAGCGTTGAAGACCCCCGGGGGTCGGAGGGTGAGCAGTTCTTC. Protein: CSVEDPRGSEGEQFF.

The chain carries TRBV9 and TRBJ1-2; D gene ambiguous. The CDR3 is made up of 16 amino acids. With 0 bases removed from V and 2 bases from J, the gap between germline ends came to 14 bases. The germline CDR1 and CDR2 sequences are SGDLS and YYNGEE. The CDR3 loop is CASSVGSGGINYGYTF. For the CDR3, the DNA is TGTGCCAGCAGCGTAGGATCCGGAGGCATAAACTATGGCTACACCTTC.

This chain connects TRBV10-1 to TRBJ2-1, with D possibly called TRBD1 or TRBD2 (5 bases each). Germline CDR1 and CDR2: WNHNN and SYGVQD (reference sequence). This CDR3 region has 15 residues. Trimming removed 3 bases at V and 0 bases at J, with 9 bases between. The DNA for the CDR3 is TGCGCCAGCAGTGAAAGAGGGGCCTCCTACAATGAGCAGTTCTTC. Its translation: CASSERGASYNEQFF.

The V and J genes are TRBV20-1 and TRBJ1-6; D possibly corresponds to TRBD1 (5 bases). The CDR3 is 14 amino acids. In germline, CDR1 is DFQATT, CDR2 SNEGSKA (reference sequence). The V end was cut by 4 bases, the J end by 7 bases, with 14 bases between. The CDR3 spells CSAIQQEANSPLHF. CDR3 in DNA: TGCAGTGCTATTCAACAGGAGGCGAATTCACCCCTCCACTTT.

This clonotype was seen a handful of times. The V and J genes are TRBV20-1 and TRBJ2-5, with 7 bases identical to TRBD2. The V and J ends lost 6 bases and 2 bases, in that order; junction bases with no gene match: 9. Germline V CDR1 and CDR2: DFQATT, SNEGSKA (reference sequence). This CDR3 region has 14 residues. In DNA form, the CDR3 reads TGCAGTGCCAGCAGACTAGCCTCACAAGAGACCCAGTACTTC. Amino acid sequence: CSASRLASQETQYF.

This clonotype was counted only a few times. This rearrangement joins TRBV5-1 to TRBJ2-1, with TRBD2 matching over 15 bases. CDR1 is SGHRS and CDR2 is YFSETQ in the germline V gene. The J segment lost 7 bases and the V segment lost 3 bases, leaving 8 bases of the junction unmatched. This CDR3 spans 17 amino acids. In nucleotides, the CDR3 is TGCGCCAGCAGCTCCCTGGGACTAGCGGGAGGAGGTAATGAGCAGTTCTTC. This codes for CASSSLGLAGGGNEQFF.

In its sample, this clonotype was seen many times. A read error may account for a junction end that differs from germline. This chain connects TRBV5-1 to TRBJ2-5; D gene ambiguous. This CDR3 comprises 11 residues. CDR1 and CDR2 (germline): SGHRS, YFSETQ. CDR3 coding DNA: TGTGCCAGCAGCCTGTCGGAGACCCAGTACTTC. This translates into CASSLSETQYF.

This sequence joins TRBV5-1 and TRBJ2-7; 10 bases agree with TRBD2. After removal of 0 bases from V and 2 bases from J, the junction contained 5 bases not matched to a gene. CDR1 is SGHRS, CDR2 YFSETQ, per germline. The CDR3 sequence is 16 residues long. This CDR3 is CASSLALAGAAYEQYF. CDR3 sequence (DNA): TGCGCCAGCAGCTTGGCTCTAGCGGGGGCTGCCTACGAGCAGTACTTC.

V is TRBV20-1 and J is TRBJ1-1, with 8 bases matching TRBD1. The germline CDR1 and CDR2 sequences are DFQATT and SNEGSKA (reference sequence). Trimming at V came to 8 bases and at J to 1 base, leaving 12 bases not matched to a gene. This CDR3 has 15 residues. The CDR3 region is CSPTLDGTGNTEAFF. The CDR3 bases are TGCAGTCCGACGCTAGATGGGACAGGGAACACTGAAGCTTTCTTT.

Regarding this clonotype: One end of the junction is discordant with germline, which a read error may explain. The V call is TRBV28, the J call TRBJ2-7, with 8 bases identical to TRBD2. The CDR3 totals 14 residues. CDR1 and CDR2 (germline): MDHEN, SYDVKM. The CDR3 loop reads CASSGASGSYEQYF. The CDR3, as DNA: TGTGCAAGCAGTGGGGCTAGCGGGTCCTACGAGCAGTACTTC.

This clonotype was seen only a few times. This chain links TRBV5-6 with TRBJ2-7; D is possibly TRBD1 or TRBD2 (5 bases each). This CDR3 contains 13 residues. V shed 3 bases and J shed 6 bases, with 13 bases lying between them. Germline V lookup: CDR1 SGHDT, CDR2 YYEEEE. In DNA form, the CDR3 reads TGTGCCAGCAGCTCCCCGAGGGGTTCCGAGCAGTACTTC. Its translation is CASSSPRGSEQYF.

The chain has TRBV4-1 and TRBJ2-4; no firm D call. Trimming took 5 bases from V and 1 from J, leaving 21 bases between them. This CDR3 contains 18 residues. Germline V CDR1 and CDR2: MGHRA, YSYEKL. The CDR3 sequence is CASSSVGGATLAKNIQYF. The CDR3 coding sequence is TGCGCCAGCAGCTCCGTCGGCGGAGCAACGTTGGCCAAAAACATTCAGTACTTC.

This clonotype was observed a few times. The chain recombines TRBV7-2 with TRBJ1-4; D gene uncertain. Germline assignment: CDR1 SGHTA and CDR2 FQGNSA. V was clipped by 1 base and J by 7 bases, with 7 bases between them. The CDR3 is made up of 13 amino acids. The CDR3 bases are TGTGCCAGCAGCTTAGTTGTAGGTGAAAAACTGTTTTTT. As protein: CASSLVVGEKLFF.

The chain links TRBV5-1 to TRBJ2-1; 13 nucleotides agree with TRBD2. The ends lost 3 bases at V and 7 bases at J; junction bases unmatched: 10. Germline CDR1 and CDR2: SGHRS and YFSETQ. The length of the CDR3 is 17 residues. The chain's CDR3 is CASSYGLAGVSENEQFF. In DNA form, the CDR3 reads TGCGCCAGCAGCTACGGACTAGCGGGAGTTTCGGAAAATGAGCAGTTCTTC. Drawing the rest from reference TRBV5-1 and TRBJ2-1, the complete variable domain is KAGVTQTPRYLIKTRGQQVTLSCSPISGHRSVSWYQQTPGQGLQFLFEYFSETQRNKGNFPGRFSGRQFSNSRSEMNVSTLELGDSALYLCASSYGLAGVSENEQFFGPGTRLTVL.

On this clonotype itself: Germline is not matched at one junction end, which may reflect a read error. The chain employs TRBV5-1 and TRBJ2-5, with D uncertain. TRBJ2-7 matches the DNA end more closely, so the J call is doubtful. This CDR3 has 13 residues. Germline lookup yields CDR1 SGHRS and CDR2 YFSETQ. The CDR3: CAGSLASRGEQYF. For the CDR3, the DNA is TGCGCCGGCAGCTTGGCCTCTAGAGGCGAGCAGTACTTC.

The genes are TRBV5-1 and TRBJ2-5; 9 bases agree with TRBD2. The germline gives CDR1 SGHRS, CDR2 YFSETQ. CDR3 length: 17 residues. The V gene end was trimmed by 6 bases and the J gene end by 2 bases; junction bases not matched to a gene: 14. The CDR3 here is CASTYAVGLAGQETQYF. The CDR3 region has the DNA TGCGCCAGCACCTACGCGGTGGGGCTAGCGGGGCAAGAGACCCAGTACTTC. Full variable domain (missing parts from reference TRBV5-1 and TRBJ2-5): KAGVTQTPRYLIKTRGQQVTLSCSPISGHRSVSWYQQTPGQGLQFLFEYFSETQRNKGNFPGRFSGRQFSNSRSEMNVSTLELGDSALYLCASTYAVGLAGQETQYFGPGTRLLVL.

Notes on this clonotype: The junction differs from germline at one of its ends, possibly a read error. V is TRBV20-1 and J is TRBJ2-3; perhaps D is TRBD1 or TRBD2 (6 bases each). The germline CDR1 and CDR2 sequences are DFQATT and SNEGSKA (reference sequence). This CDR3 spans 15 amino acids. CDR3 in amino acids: CGALFWGASTDTQYF. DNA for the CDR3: TGCGGTGCCCTCTTCTGGGGGGCGAGCACAGATACGCAGTATTTT.

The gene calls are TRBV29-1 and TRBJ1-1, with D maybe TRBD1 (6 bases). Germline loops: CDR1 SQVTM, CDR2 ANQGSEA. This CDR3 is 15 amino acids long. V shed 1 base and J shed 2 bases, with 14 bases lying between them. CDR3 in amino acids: CSVEASGALNTEAFF. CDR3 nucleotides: TGCAGCGTTGAAGCCTCAGGGGCCTTAAACACTGAAGCTTTCTTT.

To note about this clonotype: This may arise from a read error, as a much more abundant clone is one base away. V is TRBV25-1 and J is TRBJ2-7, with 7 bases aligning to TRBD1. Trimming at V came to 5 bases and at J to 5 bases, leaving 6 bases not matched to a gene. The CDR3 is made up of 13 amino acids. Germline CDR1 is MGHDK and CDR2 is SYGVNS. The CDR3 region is CASSYRDSHEQYF. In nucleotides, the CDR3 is TGTGCCAGCAGTTACCGGGACAGCCACGAGCAGTACTTC.

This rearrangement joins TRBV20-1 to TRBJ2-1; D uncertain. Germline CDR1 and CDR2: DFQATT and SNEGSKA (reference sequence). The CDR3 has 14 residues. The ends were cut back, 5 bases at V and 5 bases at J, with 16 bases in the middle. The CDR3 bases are TGCAGTGCTCTAGACATGGTCCGAGACAATGAGCAGTTCTTC. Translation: CSALDMVRDNEQFF.

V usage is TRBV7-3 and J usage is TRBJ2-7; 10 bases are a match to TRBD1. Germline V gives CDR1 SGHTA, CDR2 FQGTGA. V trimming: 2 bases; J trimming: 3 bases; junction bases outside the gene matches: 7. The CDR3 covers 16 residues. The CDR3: CASSLPDRDRGYEQYF. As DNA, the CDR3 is TGTGCCAGCAGCTTACCGGACCGGGACAGGGGCTACGAGCAGTACTTC.

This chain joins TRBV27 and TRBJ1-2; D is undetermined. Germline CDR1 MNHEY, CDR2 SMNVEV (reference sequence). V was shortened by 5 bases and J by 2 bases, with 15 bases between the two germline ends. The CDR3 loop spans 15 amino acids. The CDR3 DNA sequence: TGTGCCAGCAGTCCTGGGCAACCATCGAACTATGGCTACACCTTC. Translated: CASSPGQPSNYGYTF.

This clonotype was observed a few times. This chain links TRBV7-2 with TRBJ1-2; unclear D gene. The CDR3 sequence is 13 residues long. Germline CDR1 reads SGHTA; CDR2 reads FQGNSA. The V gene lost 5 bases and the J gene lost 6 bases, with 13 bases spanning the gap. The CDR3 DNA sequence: TGTGCCAGCAGCCCCCCATTGGTGCATGGCTACACCTTC. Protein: CASSPPLVHGYTF.

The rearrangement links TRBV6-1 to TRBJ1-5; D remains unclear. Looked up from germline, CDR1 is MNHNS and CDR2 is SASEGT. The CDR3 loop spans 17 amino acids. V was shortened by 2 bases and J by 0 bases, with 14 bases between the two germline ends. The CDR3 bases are TGTGCCAGCAGTGAACGGTTATCTGATTATAGCAATCAGCCCCAGCATTTT. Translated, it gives CASSERLSDYSNQPQHF.